The entry below describes one T cell receptor beta chain. Its antigen remains unidentified. 60 Vbeta and 13 Jbeta primers were used in PCR. Sequencing was performed with immunoSEQ multiplex PCR; in TCRdb, only in-frame clones are kept and a portion is missing. This sample has 150,000 or so clones, with roughly 71% found just once. These data originate in a study of cytomegalovirus exposure and HLA in healthy donors. CDR3 size: 13 residues. V lost 0 bases to trimming and J lost 0 bases, with 4 bases between them. Germline lookup yields CDR1 GTSNPN and CDR2 SVGIG (reference sequence). Overall study results and limits: A missense DCLRE1C variant was associated with V- and J-gene trimming of TCR beta chains in a later analysis, and an independent cohort replicated the association. Rates of TCR association differed by HLA locus in a later analysis, with DRB1 highest and HLA-C lowest.

The TCR was taken from a man aged 25 to 40 in good health and CMV-seronegative. Input material: PBMCs. The chain couples TRBV30 to TRBJ2-3; D gene unclear. The CDR3, as DNA: TGTGCCTGGAGTGTAGCTAGCACAGATACGCAGTATTTT. It codes for CAWSVASTDTQYF.